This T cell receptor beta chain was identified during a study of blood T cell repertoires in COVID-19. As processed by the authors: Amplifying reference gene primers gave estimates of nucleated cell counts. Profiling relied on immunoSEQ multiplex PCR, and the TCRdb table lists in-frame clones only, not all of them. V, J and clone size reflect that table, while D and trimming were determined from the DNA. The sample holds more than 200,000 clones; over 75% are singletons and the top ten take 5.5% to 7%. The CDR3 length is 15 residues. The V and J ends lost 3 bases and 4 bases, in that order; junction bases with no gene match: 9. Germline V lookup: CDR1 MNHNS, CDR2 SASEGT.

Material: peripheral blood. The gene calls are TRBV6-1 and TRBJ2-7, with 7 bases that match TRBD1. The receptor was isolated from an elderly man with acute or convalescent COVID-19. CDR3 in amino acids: CASSDRDSHLYEQYF. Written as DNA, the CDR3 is TGTGCCAGCAGTGACCGGGACAGCCACCTTTACGAGCAGTACTTC.